The present T cell receptor beta chain was sequenced within a study of blood T cell repertoires in COVID-19. The CDR3 is 16 residues long. In germline, CDR1 is MDHEN, CDR2 SYDVKM. V lost 3 bases and J lost 1, with 15 bases in between. Profiled with immunoSEQ multiplex PCR; TCRdb holds only in-frame clones, not every one. Of under 400,000 clones listed, approximately 91% are singletons. This sequence joins TRBV28 and TRBJ1-2; TRBD1 might be the D (6 bases). Sequenced input: PBMCs or T cells enriched from blood (not recorded which). This TCR came from a woman aged 25-40 years who had been exposed to COVID-19. The CDR3 DNA sequence: TGTGCCAGCAGTTTCGGGACACCCAACTTTAACTATGGCTACACCTTC. It translates to CASSFGTPNFNYGYTF.